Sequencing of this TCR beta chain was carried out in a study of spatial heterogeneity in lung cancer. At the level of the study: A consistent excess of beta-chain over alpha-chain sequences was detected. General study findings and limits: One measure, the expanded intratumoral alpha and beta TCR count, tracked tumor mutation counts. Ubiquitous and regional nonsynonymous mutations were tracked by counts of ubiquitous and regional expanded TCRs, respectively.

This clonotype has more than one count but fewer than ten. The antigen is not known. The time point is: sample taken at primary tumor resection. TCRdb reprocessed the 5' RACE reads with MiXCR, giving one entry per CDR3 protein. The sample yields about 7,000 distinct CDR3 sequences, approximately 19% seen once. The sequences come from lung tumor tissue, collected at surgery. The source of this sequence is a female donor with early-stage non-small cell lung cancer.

This CDR3 is CASSGTSGGNEQFF. For the CDR3, the DNA is TGTGCCAGCAGTGGGACTAGCGGGGGCAATGAGCAGTTCTTC. This sequence joins TRBV2 and TRBJ2-1; 13 bases are a match to TRBD2. Losses at the gene ends were 4 bases for V and 6 bases for J; bases not matched to a gene: 0. The CDR3 sequence is 14 residues long. Germline CDR1 SNHLY, CDR2 FYNNEI.